This T cell receptor (beta chain) originates from a study of CD8 T cells in ankylosing spondylitis (TCRdb year 2017). Some background on the complete study: The study set out to find disease-linked TCR variants by profiling T cell receptor beta repertoires in ankylosing spondylitis patients and healthy donors. The full study cohort comprised about 23 ankylosing spondylitis patients and roughly 100 healthy donors. Peripheral blood samples were taken, and synovial fluid was additionally collected from ankylosing spondylitis patients.

General findings and caveats noted by the study authors: The disease-linked clones showed a CD8+ phenotype and occurred at relatively low frequencies in peripheral blood. Blood from ankylosing spondylitis patients appeared to be characterized by a TCR beta motif made up of several highly homologous amino acid variants. According to the report, matched synovial fluid samples from ankylosing spondylitis patients were significantly enriched for the disease-linked clones. Some of the motif variants had been reported before in the synovial fluid and blood of reactive arthritis patients, a finding that suggests common disease-initiation mechanisms.

Sequencing was performed on an Illumina HiSeq 2500. Quantitative 5'-RACE with molecular barcodes was the method used to prepare the TCR beta libraries. In the original analysis: Disease-linked TCR variants were identified with a new computational method built on a probabilistic model of VDJ rearrangement. TCRdb reprocessing: public reads trimmed at Q25 with fastp, clones called with MiXCR, in-frame beta chains kept. Every CDR3 protein is listed once, alongside the most common genes and DNA of its rows. The V and J calls and clone size come from TCRdb's table, not from the authors' own analysis. For this sample the table gives tens of thousands of distinct CDR3 sequences, of which about 7.8% were detected only once. Clones ranked in the top ten supply 7.5% to 10% of the sample. This clonotype was found a few times. It lacks a known antigen. A read error may produce the germline difference seen at one junction end.

Sequences SEHNR (CDR1) and FQNEAQ (CDR2) are obtained from the germline V gene (reference sequence). The CDR3 has 15 amino acids, counting the end cysteine and phenylalanine. Only CDR3 DNA is held: 45 bases, read in frame from base 1. The origin of this receptor is a female donor with ankylosing spondylitis or in good health (not recorded which). The sequence joins TRBV7-9 to TRBJ2-1, with 10 bases in between that match TRBD2. The sequenced sample consisted of blood, either unsorted or a sorted T cell fraction (not recorded which). The nucleotides read TGTGCCAGCAGTTTAGCGGGGGGTGACTACAATGAGCAGTTCTTC. It specifies CASSLAGGDYNEQFF.